The source of this TCR beta chain is a study of cytomegalovirus exposure and HLA in healthy donors. Study observations and caveats: Researchers catalogued approximately 170 TCR beta chains as cytomegalovirus-associated. For cytomegalovirus status, the classifier reportedly gave diagnoses with high specificity and sensitivity.

For this clone: The antigen is not known.

The PCR made use of 60 Vbeta and 13 Jbeta primers. Here immunoSEQ multiplex PCR was the method, and the copy in TCRdb shows in-frame clones only, minus some. The sample lists about 150,000 clones; about 75% were seen once. This receptor was taken from a woman in her 30s in good health and CMV-seronegative. Input material: PBMCs.

The CDR3 loop reads CASSQPGTGGANGNTIYF. CDR3 DNA: TGTGCCAGTAGCCAACCCGGGACAGGGGGCGCCAATGGAAACACCATATATTTT. The chain carries TRBV19 and TRBJ1-3; 12 positions match TRBD1. V was pared by 6 bases and J by 3 bases, with 12 bases of the junction left unmatched. From germline, CDR1 is LNHDA and CDR2 SQIVND (reference sequence). This CDR3 comprises 18 residues.